The entry below gives a single T cell receptor beta chain sequence along with its context. Its cognate antigen is unknown. Trimming stripped 6 bases from V and 3 bases from J, with 11 bases between. Per the germline V gene, CDR1 is ENHRY and CDR2 is SYGVKD. The CDR3 spans 13 residues. This sample is drawn from a study of cytomegalovirus exposure and HLA in healthy donors. Study-wide findings and caveats: High specificity and sensitivity for cytomegalovirus status were reported for the classifier. Some TCR beta chains (roughly 150 of them) were listed as cytomegalovirus-associated.

Libraries were prepared by immunoSEQ multiplex PCR; TCRdb keeps only in-frame clonotypes and omits some of them. The sample has more than 110,000 clones, 88% seen once. A roughly 120-subject validation cohort, separate from the approximately 690-subject first cohort, supplied the donors. The chain carries TRBV10-3 and TRBJ2-5; a possible D gene is TRBD1 (6 bases). This TCR was sampled from a woman aged 18-30 years in good health and CMV-seropositive. Sequencing was performed on PBMCs. CDR3 in amino acids: CAISPRTEETQYF. In DNA, the CDR3 is TGTGCCATCAGCCCCCGGACAGAAGAGACCCAGTACTTC.